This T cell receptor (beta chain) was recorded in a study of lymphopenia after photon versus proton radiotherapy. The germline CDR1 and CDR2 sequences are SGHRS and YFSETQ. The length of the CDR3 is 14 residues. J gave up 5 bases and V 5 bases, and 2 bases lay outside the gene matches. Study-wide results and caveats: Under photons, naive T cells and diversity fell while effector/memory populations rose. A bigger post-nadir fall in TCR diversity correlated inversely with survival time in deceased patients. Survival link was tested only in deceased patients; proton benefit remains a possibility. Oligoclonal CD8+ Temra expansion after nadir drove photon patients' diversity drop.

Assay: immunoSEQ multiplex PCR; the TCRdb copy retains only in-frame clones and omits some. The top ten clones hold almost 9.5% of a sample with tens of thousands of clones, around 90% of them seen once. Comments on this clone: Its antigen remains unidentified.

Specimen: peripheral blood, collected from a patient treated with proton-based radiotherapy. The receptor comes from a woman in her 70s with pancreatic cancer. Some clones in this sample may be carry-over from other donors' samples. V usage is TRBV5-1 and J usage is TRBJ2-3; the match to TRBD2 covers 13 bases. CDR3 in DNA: TGCGCCAGCAGACTAGCGGGAGGGGTAGATACGCAGTATTTT. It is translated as CASRLAGGVDTQYF.